Below are 7 T cell receptor beta chains sequenced from a single sample in a study of blood T cells in healthy people across ages (dated by TCRdb to the mid-2010s). The library was made by 5' RACE. Sequencing took place on an Illumina HiSeq 2500. A second PCR of roughly 6 to 11 cycles was run with a J-beta primer mix and a sample-barcoded 5' primer. The public reads were quality trimmed at Q25 with fastp and then assembled into clones with MiXCR by TCRdb, keeping productive beta chains. All rows with the same CDR3 protein become a single entry with the most common DNA and genes. In this sample the table shows approximately 1.5 million distinct CDR3 sequences, 30% to 35% of which occur a single time. The biggest ten clones account for roughly 12% of the sample. Sequencing was done on a sample of blood. These receptors were obtained from a woman between 25 and 40 years old in good health.

V gene TRBV30 combines with J gene TRBJ2-7, with D hard to call. CDR3 length equals 12 residues. V was pared by 3 bases and J by 9 bases, with 15 bases between. Germline-derived CDR1 and CDR2 are GTSNPN and SVGIG (reference sequence). The CDR3 bases are TGTGCCTGGAGGGGATGGGCAGGACCGCAGTACTTC. Translating gives CAWRGWAGPQYF.

This clonotype was counted only a few times. This chain joins TRBV4-1 and TRBJ2-5; 11 bases are a match to TRBD1. Germline values: CDR1 MGHRA, CDR2 YSYEKL. The CDR3 runs to 16 residues. After removal of 3 bases from V and 5 bases from J, the junction contained 8 bases not matched to a gene. The CDR3 region has the DNA TGCGCCAGCAGCCAGGCCGGGACAGGGGGGTGGGAGACCCAGTACTTC. Translating it yields CASSQAGTGGWETQYF.

The chain's CDR3 is CSARGQGLVWNTGELFF. CDR3 nucleotides: TGCAGTGCTAGAGGGCAGGGACTAGTTTGGAACACCGGGGAGCTGTTTTTT. This chain uses TRBV20-1 with TRBJ2-2, with 8 nucleotides matching TRBD2. Germline V lookup: CDR1 DFQATT, CDR2 SNEGSKA (reference sequence). The CDR3 has 17 amino acids. V trimming: 1 base; J trimming: 1 base; junction bases outside the gene matches: 8.

V usage is TRBV5-6 and J usage is TRBJ2-7, with no clear D. Trimming took off 0 bases at V and 5 bases at J, with 15 bases between the two ends. CDR1 and CDR2 from the germline V gene are SGHDT and YYEEEE. The CDR3 consists of 15 residues. The CDR3 DNA follows: TGTGCCAGCAGCTTGGCCAACCACCCTTCCGACGAGCAGTACTTC. Translation: CASSLANHPSDEQYF.

This clonotype was seen many times. The chain combines TRBV12-3 or TRBV12-4 with TRBJ2-5; D remains ambiguous. V lost 7 bases and J 4 bases, leaving 13 bases between the germline ends. The CDR3 runs 13 residues. CDR3 DNA: TGTGCCAGCACCACCAGGCGCACAGAGACCCAGTACTTC. It translates to CASTTRRTETQYF.

This clonotype showed up many times. The chain joins TRBV20-1 to TRBJ2-3; no definite D call. Trimming removed 0 bases at V and 5 bases at J, with 9 bases between. This CDR3 is built from 13 residues. Germline lookup yields CDR1 DFQATT and CDR2 SNEGSKA (reference sequence). The CDR3 coding sequence is TGCAGTGCTAGAGATTTGCTAATAGATACGCAGTATTTT. It encodes CSARDLLIDTQYF.

J is TRBJ1-1 and V is TRBV21-1; TRBD1 is the table's D call and was not checked against the DNA. TRBV21-1 is a documented pseudogene. This CDR3 is built from 16 residues. CDR3 coding DNA: TGTGCCAGCAGCAAAGAGGGGGATAGGGAGTGCACTGAAGCTTTCTTT. Translated, it gives CASSKEGDRECTEAFF.